Described below is a single TCR beta chain sequence and its context. Its specificity is not known. This entry comes from a study of T-cell reconstitution after alpha-beta-depleted transplantation in children. Study-wide results and caveats: Surviving recipient T cells and thymic progenitors underlay high day-60 TCRbeta diversity in some patients.

The CDR3 has 13 residues. The ends were cut back, 5 bases at V and 2 bases at J, with 10 bases in the middle. This sample's TCRbeta library carried unique molecular identifier barcodes. TCRdb reanalysed the PCR reads using MiXCR and keeps one entry per CDR3 protein. The sample includes about 540,000 distinct CDR3 sequences, roughly 27% seen only once; the top ten take approximately 39%. This TCR was sampled from a boy under two years old with Wiskott-Aldrich syndrome, due to receive a stem cell transplant. The material was PBMCs, obtained before TCRalphabeta/CD19-depleted stem cell transplant. V usage is TRBV12-3 or TRBV12-4 and J usage is TRBJ2-7; D possibly corresponds to TRBD1 (6 bases). The DNA of the CDR3 is TGTGCCAGCAGTGACAGGTATCCCTACGAGCAGTACTTC. This gives the protein CASSDRYPYEQYF.